Each of the 5 T cell receptor beta chains below was sequenced from the same sample in a study of cytomegalovirus exposure and HLA in healthy donors. PCR employed 60 Vbeta and 13 Jbeta primers. Some clones are missing from TCRdb's copy, which holds only in-frame ones; the method was immunoSEQ multiplex PCR. The data contain some 98,000 clones, approximately 80% of them singletons. Sequencing was carried out using PBMCs. These receptors were collected from a female donor in good health and CMV-seropositive.

The V gene is TRBV25-1, the J gene TRBJ2-5, with TRBD1 matching over 8 bases. The CDR3 totals 14 residues. The germline CDR1 and CDR2 sequences are MGHDK and SYGVNS. V lost 3 bases to trimming and J lost 2 bases; unmatched junction nucleotides: 2. CDR3 loop: CASSDRTGQETQYF. As DNA, the CDR3 is TGTGCCAGCAGTGATCGGACAGGGCAAGAGACCCAGTACTTC.

The gene calls are TRBV6-5 and TRBJ1-6; unclear D gene. There are 12 residues in the CDR3. The germline gives CDR1 MNHEY, CDR2 SVGAGI. The V gene lost 8 bases and the J gene lost 8 bases, with 10 bases spanning the gap. Written as DNA, the CDR3 is TGTGCCAGCGGGCGGGGAGATTCACCCCTCCACTTT. Amino acids: CASGRGDSPLHF.

The V and J genes are TRBV7-8 and TRBJ2-1; 13 nucleotides line up with TRBD2. The germline V gene has CDR1 SGHVS and CDR2 FQNEAQ. The CDR3 loop spans 16 amino acids. After removal of 4 bases from V and 10 bases from J, the junction contained 10 bases not matched to a gene. The CDR3 is CASSSPGGTSGTEQFF. CDR3 coding DNA: TGTGCCAGCAGCTCACCTGGGGGGACTAGCGGGACAGAGCAGTTCTTC. Full variable domain (remainder filled in from reference TRBV7-8 and TRBJ2-1): GAGVSQSPRYKVAKRGQDVALRCDPISGHVSLFWYQQALGQGPEFLTYFQNEAQLDKSGLPSDRFFAERPEGSVSTLKIQRTQQEDSAVYLCASSSPGGTSGTEQFFGPGTRLTVL.

The V call is TRBV15, the J call TRBJ2-2; a weak D match, TRBD2 (5 bases). V lost 0 bases, J lost 3 bases, and 5 bases lay in between. The CDR3 contains 14 residues. Germline CDR1 LNHNV, CDR2 YYDKDF (reference sequence). In nucleotides, the CDR3 is TGTGCCACCAGCAGAGAGCGGGACACCGGGGAGCTGTTTTTT. Its protein product is CATSRERDTGELFF.

This chain links TRBV5-1 with TRBJ2-1; D is unresolved. Germline CDR1 reads SGHRS; CDR2 reads YFSETQ. V was shortened by 0 bases and J by 2 bases, with 6 bases between the two germline ends. CDR3 length equals 14 residues. The CDR3: CASSLVQAYNEQFF. CDR3 sequence (DNA): TGCGCCAGCAGCTTGGTGCAGGCCTACAATGAGCAGTTCTTC.